One and the same sample provided the 30 T cell receptor beta chains below, sequenced in a study of CD8 T cells in Susac syndrome. The RNA input was about 0.45 to 1 ug, and it was reverse transcribed with random hexamers. TCRdb passed the immunoSEQ multiplex PCR reads through MiXCR, listing each CDR3 protein once. The data hold about 140,000 distinct CDR3 sequences, with around 95% observed a single time. What was sequenced was CD4+ T cells from PBMCs. These receptors originate from a human donor with multiple sclerosis.

The J gene is TRBJ2-7, the V gene TRBV6-6; 8 bases align to TRBD1. The CDR3 loop spans 15 amino acids. Germline assignment: CDR1 MNHNY and CDR2 SVGAGI (reference sequence). Germline trimming cut 0 bases from V and 2 bases from J; bases unmatched to any gene: 3. The CDR3 nucleotides are TGTGCCAGCAGTTACTCCGGGACAGGTCCCTACGAGCAGTACTTC. Encoded protein: CASSYSGTGPYEQYF.

This clonotype is a singleton in its sample. The chain links TRBV3-1 to TRBJ1-1; 7 bases fit TRBD1. In germline, CDR1 is LGHDT, CDR2 YNNKEL (reference sequence). The CDR3 has 17 residues. The trim removed 2 bases at V and 6 bases at J, leaving 15 bases unmatched. CDR3 sequence (DNA): TGTGCCAGCAGCCAATACTCCGGGCAGGGGGATAACCCTGAAGCTTTCTTT. Protein product: CASSQYSGQGDNPEAFF.

The chain carries TRBV7-9 and TRBJ2-2; TRBD2 matches 9 bases. From germline, CDR1 is SEHNR and CDR2 FQNEAQ (reference sequence). V shed 5 bases, J shed 5 bases, and the junction held 6 bases outside the gene matches. This CDR3 has 15 amino acids. This chain's CDR3 is CASSLRLAVTGELFF. The CDR3 region has the DNA TGTGCCAGCAGCCTAAGACTAGCGGTTACCGGGGAGCTGTTTTTT. Combining the CDR3 with reference TRBV7-9 and TRBJ2-2 gives the whole variable domain DTGVSQNPRHKITKRGQNVTFRCDPISEHNRLYWYRQTLGQGPEFLTYFQNEAQLEKSRLLSDRFSAERPKGSFSTLEIQRTEQGDSAMYLCASSLRLAVTGELFFGEGSRLTVL.

This chain connects TRBV5-1 to TRBJ2-7; no clear D gene. CDR1 is SGHRS, CDR2 YFSETQ, per germline. The CDR3 has 13 amino acids. V was clipped by 4 bases and J by 3 bases, with 11 bases between them. CDR3 bases: TGCGCCAGCAGCGGCAGGAGCCGCTACGAGCAGTACTTC. As protein: CASSGRSRYEQYF.

CDR3 sequence: CAWSAIRGLGEKLFF. For the CDR3, the DNA is TGTGCCTGGAGTGCGATCAGGGGGCTTGGGGAAAAACTGTTTTTT. The J gene is TRBJ1-4, the V gene TRBV30; 8 bases are shared with TRBD1. Germline-derived CDR1 and CDR2 are GTSNPN and SVGIG (reference sequence). CDR3 length: 15 residues. V shed 1 base, J shed 8 bases, and the junction held 9 bases outside the gene matches.

The chain carries TRBV29-1 and TRBJ2-1, with TRBD2 matching 8 bases. V trimming: 4 bases; J trimming: 4 bases; junction bases outside the gene matches: 6. This CDR3 region has 14 residues. The germline CDR1 and CDR2 sequences are SQVTM and ANQGSEA. The CDR3 reads CSVGAGREYNEQFF. CDR3 DNA sequence: TGCAGCGTTGGGGCCGGGAGGGAGTACAATGAGCAGTTCTTC.

The V call is TRBV9, the J call TRBJ2-1; D might be TRBD2 (6 bases). The V and J ends lost 0 bases and 2 bases respectively, with 12 bases between them. CDR1 SGDLS and CDR2 YYNGEE come from the germline V gene. This CDR3 region has 16 residues. CDR3 amino acids: CASSVVGSGAYNEQFF. The CDR3 coding sequence is TGTGCCAGCAGCGTAGTGGGTAGCGGAGCCTACAATGAGCAGTTCTTC.

The chain combines TRBV28 with TRBJ2-2, with a weak D call TRBD2 (7 bases). Trimming cost V 5 bases and J 0 bases, with 16 bases left between them. Germline V gene lookup returns CDR1 MDHEN and CDR2 SYDVKM. This CDR3 has 17 amino acids. CDR3 coding DNA: TGTGCCAGCAGTAGGGGGGGGAGACTAGCGAACACCGGGGAGCTGTTTTTT. Translation: CASSRGGRLANTGELFF.

The gene calls are TRBV12-5 and TRBJ2-7, with D perhaps being TRBD1 or TRBD2 (5 bases each). Deletions cut 7 bases from V and 1 base from J, with 20 bases between. CDR3 size: 16 residues. Germline V lookup: CDR1 LGHNT, CDR2 FRNRAP. The CDR3 region is CASAKTGTSRSYEQYF. The CDR3 DNA reads TGTGCTAGTGCCAAAACCGGGACCTCTAGGTCCTACGAGCAGTACTTC. The variable domain in full, completed from reference TRBV12-5 and TRBJ2-7, reads DARVTQTPRHKVTEMGQEVTMRCQPILGHNTVFWYRQTMMQGLELLAYFRNRAPLDDSGMPKDRFSAEMPDATLATLKIQPSEPRDSAVYFCASAKTGTSRSYEQYFGPGTRLTVT.

The chain is built from TRBV11-2 and TRBJ2-3; no clear D gene. Deletions cut 1 base from V and 2 bases from J, with 10 bases between. The germline V gene encodes CDR1 SGHAT and CDR2 FQNNGV. The CDR3 loop spans 15 amino acids. The CDR3 region has the DNA TGTGCCAGCAGCTTAGTAGCCCTCCTCACAGATACGCAGTATTTT. This sequence encodes CASSLVALLTDTQYF.

V usage is TRBV29-1 and J usage is TRBJ2-1; D is ambiguous. Looked up from germline, CDR1 is SQVTM and CDR2 is ANQGSEA. The V end was cut by 3 bases, the J end by 9 bases, with 15 bases between. The CDR3 has 13 amino acids. The chain's CDR3 is CSVDEVSLGEQFF. The DNA for the CDR3 is TGCAGCGTTGACGAGGTCTCGTTGGGTGAGCAGTTCTTC.

This chain links TRBV20-1 with TRBJ1-2, with D tentatively TRBD1 (5 bases). The CDR3 is made up of 12 amino acids. Germline-derived CDR1 and CDR2 are DFQATT and SNEGSKA (reference sequence). The V gene lost 3 bases and the J gene lost 8 bases, with 13 bases spanning the gap. DNA of the CDR3: TGCAGTGCTAGGGTCGAGGGGCGAGGCTACACCTTC. Translated: CSARVEGRGYTF.

This chain links TRBV28 with TRBJ2-1; D is unclear. The V gene lost 4 bases and the J gene lost 0 bases, with 10 bases spanning the gap. The CDR3 has 15 amino acids. Germline values: CDR1 MDHEN, CDR2 SYDVKM. The CDR3 coding sequence is TGTGCCAGCAGTTCCCCCCCAAGCTCCTACAATGAGCAGTTCTTC. Protein sequence: CASSSPPSSYNEQFF.

This clonotype has only one observation. V usage is TRBV24-1 and J usage is TRBJ2-1; TRBD2 aligns across 7 bases. The CDR3 is 16 amino acids. The ends lost 3 bases at V and 4 bases at J; junction bases unmatched: 8. Germline values: CDR1 KGHDR, CDR2 SFDVKD. CDR3 nucleotides: TGTGCCACCAGTGATATCGATAGCGGGCTATACAATGAGCAGTTCTTC. Its protein is CATSDIDSGLYNEQFF.

The V and J genes are TRBV20-1 and TRBJ1-6; no clear D. The V end lost 1 base, the J end lost 0 bases, and 7 bases lay between the germline ends. Germline loops: CDR1 DFQATT, CDR2 SNEGSKA (reference sequence). This CDR3 is built from 15 residues. The CDR3 region has the DNA TGCAGTGCTAGAGCAGGAAGCTCCTATAATTCACCCCTCCACTTT. Protein sequence: CSARAGSSYNSPLHF.

In this sample, this clonotype turned up a few times. This chain connects TRBV6-2 or TRBV6-3 to TRBJ1-1, with 8 bases lining up with TRBD1. Germline V gene lookup returns CDR1 MNHEY and CDR2 SVGEGT. V lost 6 bases, J lost 5 bases, and 5 bases stayed unmatched. This CDR3 is built from 13 residues. The DNA of the CDR3 is TGTGCCAGCAGACTCGACAGGGGTACTGAAGCTTTCTTT. Translated, it gives CASRLDRGTEAFF.

The chain carries TRBV30 and TRBJ1-1; D may be TRBD1 (6 bases). V gave up 2 bases and J gave up 4 bases, with 20 bases separating them. CDR1 and CDR2 (germline): GTSNPN, SVGIG (reference sequence). This CDR3 has 16 amino acids. CDR3 DNA: TGTGCCTGGAGTCCGAGCCGGACAGCCCGGGGCACTGAAGCTTTCTTT. Translating gives CAWSPSRTARGTEAFF.

This sequence joins TRBV4-1 and TRBJ2-7; D perhaps matches TRBD2 (6 bases). There are 15 residues in the CDR3. The germline V and J ends were trimmed by 0 bases and 0 bases, with 9 bases remaining between them. The germline CDR1 and CDR2 sequences are MGHRA and YSYEKL. The CDR3 is CASSQDAGSSYEQYF. CDR3 DNA: TGCGCCAGCAGCCAAGATGCGGGGAGCTCCTACGAGCAGTACTTC.

This clonotype was detected only once. This chain connects TRBV2 to TRBJ1-4, with 7 bases that match TRBD1. Per germline, CDR1 SNHLY and CDR2 FYNNEI. This CDR3 contains 15 residues. The junction had 8 bases not matched to a gene; V was cut back by 6 bases and J by 4 bases. The CDR3 nucleotides read TGTGCCAGCAGGGACACAGGGGCGGGTAATGAAAAACTGTTTTTT. Translating it yields CASRDTGAGNEKLFF. The full variable domain, with the rest looked up from reference TRBV2 and TRBJ1-4, is EPEVTQTPSHQVTQMGQEVILRCVPISNHLYFYWYRQILGQKVEFLVSFYNNEISEKSEIFDDQFSVERPDGSNFTLKIRSTKLEDSAMYFCASRDTGAGNEKLFFGSGTQLSVL.

The chain carries TRBV6-5 and TRBJ2-3; possibly TRBD1 for D (6 bases). Per the germline V gene, CDR1 is MNHEY and CDR2 is SVGAGI. The CDR3 is 13 residues long. V lost 5 bases and J lost 7, with 13 bases in between. The CDR3 loop is CASSGDTGYTQYF. In DNA, the CDR3 is TGTGCCAGCAGTGGGGACACCGGGTATACGCAGTATTTT.

The sample holds one count of this clonotype. The rearrangement links TRBV6-1 to TRBJ2-5, with 9 bases fitting TRBD1. Trimming took 7 bases from V and 5 from J; bases not matched to a gene: 17. The CDR3 is 17 amino acids. Germline V CDR1 and CDR2: MNHNS, SASEGT. CDR3 DNA: TGTGCCAGCAAGGCGCCGTTCGGGACAGGGAATGAGGAGACCCAGTACTTC. Amino acids: CASKAPFGTGNEETQYF.

The CDR3 loop reads CAWRGQLANYGYTF. CDR3 bases: TGTGCCTGGAGGGGACAGCTAGCTAACTATGGCTACACCTTC. The chain employs TRBV30 and TRBJ1-2; TRBD1 matches 7 bases. The germline V gene has CDR1 GTSNPN and CDR2 SVGIG (reference sequence). J was trimmed by 0 bases and V by 3 bases; bases with no gene match: 4. The CDR3 sequence is 14 residues long.

The chain carries TRBV2 and TRBJ2-3; 12 positions agree with TRBD2. With V trimmed by 7 bases and J by 0 bases, 8 bases remained unmatched. The germline CDR1 and CDR2 sequences are SNHLY and FYNNEI. The CDR3 covers 17 residues. The CDR3 region is CASNTASGRGSTDTQYF. The DNA of the CDR3 is TGTGCCAGCAATACGGCTAGCGGGAGGGGAAGCACAGATACGCAGTATTTT.

V gene TRBV27 combines with J gene TRBJ2-6; 9 bases are a match to TRBD1. V gave up 4 bases and J gave up 0 bases; unmatched junction bases: 10. Germline CDR1 is MNHEY and CDR2 is SMNVEV (reference sequence). The CDR3 covers 19 residues. CDR3 nucleotides: TGTGCCAGCAGTTCGAAACAGGGGGCACTTCTCTCTGGGGCCAACGTCCTGACTTTC. Amino acids: CASSSKQGALLSGANVLTF.

The rearrangement links TRBV3-1 to TRBJ1-5, with D tentatively TRBD1 (5 bases). Germline lookup yields CDR1 LGHDT and CDR2 YNNKEL (reference sequence). The germline V and J ends were trimmed by 1 base and 7 bases, with 14 bases remaining between them. The CDR3 has 15 residues. CDR3 coding DNA: TGTGCCAGCAGCCAAGTGGCGGGACCGGGGCAGCCCCAGCATTTT. Translated: CASSQVAGPGQPQHF.

The J gene is TRBJ2-7, the V gene TRBV24-1; D is ambiguous. The CDR3 spans 12 residues. Trimming stripped 0 bases from V and 5 bases from J, with 4 bases between. Germline values: CDR1 KGHDR, CDR2 SFDVKD. This CDR3 reads CATSDLVNEQYF. The CDR3 nucleotides read TGTGCCACCAGTGATTTGGTCAACGAGCAGTACTTC.

This chain links TRBV25-1 with TRBJ1-2; D is ambiguous. The V and J ends lost 2 bases and 1 base respectively, with 8 bases between them. The CDR3 length is 14 residues. Germline-derived CDR1 and CDR2 are MGHDK and SYGVNS. As DNA, the CDR3 is TGTGCCAGCAGTGAACAGACGATTAACTATGGCTACACCTTC. It encodes CASSEQTINYGYTF.

The chain couples TRBV10-2 to TRBJ2-1, with 8 bases aligning to TRBD2. The germline V gene has CDR1 WSHSY and CDR2 SAAADI. V lost 5 bases, J lost 7 bases, and 7 bases stayed unmatched. There are 14 residues in the CDR3. The CDR3 DNA follows: TGCGCCAGCAGTCCGATAGCGGGATATAATGAGCAGTTCTTC. Translated: CASSPIAGYNEQFF.

This clonotype was detected only a few times. The rearrangement links TRBV29-1 to TRBJ2-1; TRBD1 matches 7 bases. V lost 4 bases and J lost 5; bases outside the gene matches: 8. Germline V gene sequence: CDR1 SQVTM, CDR2 ANQGSEA. The CDR3 has 14 residues. The CDR3 reads CSVVKWTGDNEQFF. DNA of the CDR3: TGCAGCGTTGTTAAGTGGACAGGCGACAATGAGCAGTTCTTC.

This chain connects TRBV28 to TRBJ2-7; 10 bases match TRBD1. This CDR3 has 16 amino acids. Germline V CDR1 and CDR2: MDHEN, SYDVKM. Trimming removed 4 bases from V and 2 bases from J; junction bases left unmatched: 8. In DNA form, the CDR3 reads TGTGCCAGCAGTTCCCCCCGGGACAGGGGCGCCTACGAGCAGTACTTC. Residues: CASSSPRDRGAYEQYF.